These 17 T cell receptor beta chains were all obtained from the same sample, sequenced in a study of T cells in Graves' hyperthyroidism and ophthalmopathy. RNA transcripts gave rise to amplified TCR beta CDR3 regions. A first-round RT-PCR of the TCR CDR3 used the HTBI primer set. TCRdb itself ran the multiplex PCR reads through MiXCR, one entry per CDR3 protein. The table has 600,000 or so distinct CDR3 sequences, roughly 16% seen once. What was sequenced was blood. The receptors stem from a young woman with Graves' hyperthyroidism.

This clonotype was counted between two and nine times. The chain uses TRBV19 and TRBJ2-6; no reliable D call. The V gene lost 7 bases and the J gene lost 4 bases, with 20 bases spanning the gap. The CDR3 extends over 17 amino acids. Germline lookup yields CDR1 LNHDA and CDR2 SQIVND (reference sequence). The CDR3 DNA reads TGTGCCAGTACCAAGACGACCGCATCGGCCGGGGCCAACGTCCTGACTTTC. As protein: CASTKTTASAGANVLTF.

The CDR3 region is CATSRTWGSGANVLTF. In DNA, the CDR3 is TGTGCCACCAGCAGAACCTGGGGCTCTGGGGCCAACGTCCTGACTTTC. The chain employs TRBV15 and TRBJ2-6; D unclear. The CDR3 is 16 residues long. The germline CDR1 and CDR2 sequences are LNHNV and YYDKDF (reference sequence). With 2 bases removed from V and 0 bases from J, the gap between germline ends came to 8 bases.

This clonotype was seen a handful of times. V usage is TRBV20-1 and J usage is TRBJ2-7; 7 bases match TRBD2. The CDR3 contains 14 residues. With 2 bases clipped from V and 2 bases from J, the junction kept 6 bases outside the gene matches. In germline, CDR1 is DFQATT, CDR2 SNEGSKA (reference sequence). The CDR3 nucleotides are TGCAGTGCTAGATCACTAGCGCCCACCTACGAGCAGTACTTC. The encoded protein is CSARSLAPTYEQYF.

This clonotype occurred many times. The chain links TRBV28 to TRBJ2-5, with 8 bases matching TRBD1. Germline CDR1 and CDR2: MDHEN and SYDVKM. With V trimmed by 8 bases and J by 5 bases, 7 bases remained unmatched. This CDR3 region has 13 residues. The CDR3: CASRRQGRETQYF. CDR3 DNA: TGTGCCAGCCGTCGACAGGGGCGGGAGACCCAGTACTTC.

This clonotype has a handful of counts. V usage is TRBV20-1 and J usage is TRBJ2-1; no reliable D call. Trimming shortened V by 3 bases and J by 7 bases, and 7 bases separated the two germline ends. This CDR3 spans 11 amino acids. Per germline, CDR1 DFQATT and CDR2 SNEGSKA (reference sequence). The CDR3 DNA reads as TGCAGTGCTAGGCCCCGAAATGAGCAGTTCTTC. It yields the protein CSARPRNEQFF.

This clonotype was seen ten or more times. The V gene is TRBV6-2 or TRBV6-3, the J gene TRBJ2-5; D is perhaps TRBD1 (6 bases). CDR1 MNHEY and CDR2 SVGEGT come from the germline V gene. This CDR3 contains 18 residues. Trimming stripped 1 base from V and 5 bases from J, with 23 bases between. The CDR3 bases are TGTGCCAGCAGTTACTACATGGCAGAAGGGGGTTTTTTCGAGACCCAGTACTTC. This sequence encodes CASSYYMAEGGFFETQYF.

In its sample, this clonotype was seen a few times. V is TRBV28 and J is TRBJ1-5; D unresolved. Trimming shortened V by 3 bases and J by 7 bases, and 10 bases separated the two germline ends. There are 13 residues in the CDR3. Germline lookup yields CDR1 MDHEN and CDR2 SYDVKM. The CDR3 region has the DNA TGTGCCAGCAGTTTGGGTGGGTGGCAGCCCCAGCATTTT. This sequence encodes CASSLGGWQPQHF.

J is TRBJ2-5 and V is TRBV6-8, with 12 bases that match TRBD2. The V gene end was trimmed by 2 bases and the J gene end by 2 bases; junction bases not matched to a gene: 9. The CDR3 is 18 amino acids. CDR1 MNHGY and CDR2 SAAAGT come from the germline V gene. This chain's CDR3 is CASSYRGLAGMPQETQYF. The CDR3, as DNA: TGTGCCAGCAGTTACAGGGGACTAGCGGGTATGCCGCAAGAGACCCAGTACTTC.

In this sample, this clonotype turned up many times. The chain uses TRBV29-1 and TRBJ2-5, with D perhaps assigned TRBD1 or TRBD2 (5 bases each). The CDR3 is 17 residues long. Germline lookup yields CDR1 SQVTM and CDR2 ANQGSEA. V was cut by 0 bases and J by 1 base, with 18 bases left in between. CDR3 protein: CSVEDLILFGTQETQYF. The CDR3 DNA reads TGCAGCGTTGAAGATCTTATATTGTTCGGGACCCAAGAGACCCAGTACTTC.

The table lists this clonotype with many counts. The chain joins TRBV4-2 to TRBJ1-1; weak D call: TRBD1 (5 bases). Germline V gene sequence: CDR1 LGHNA, CDR2 YNFKEQ. The CDR3 has 16 amino acids. Trimming cost V 1 base and J 4 bases, with 16 bases left between them. In nucleotides, the CDR3 is TGTGCCAGCAGCCAAGGGGGCTGGGCGGGGGGCACTGAAGCTTTCTTT. It yields the protein CASSQGGWAGGTEAFF.

The V gene is TRBV19, the J gene TRBJ2-7; tentatively, D is TRBD2 (6 bases). Per germline, CDR1 LNHDA and CDR2 SQIVND (reference sequence). V lost 3 bases and J lost 3, with 15 bases in between. CDR3 length: 15 amino acids. Written as DNA, the CDR3 is TGTGCCAGTAGTATCGCAGAAATCGGGAGCTACGAGCAGTACTTC. The encoded protein is CASSIAEIGSYEQYF.

This clonotype was detected ten times or more. This chain joins TRBV12-3 or TRBV12-4 and TRBJ1-1; tentative D call: TRBD1 (5 bases). The CDR3 has 14 amino acids. Trimming pared 5 bases from V and 7 bases from J, leaving 17 bases between. CDR3 sequence (DNA): TGTGCCAGCAGTGTCGGGACGGCACCCAGTGAAGCTTTCTTT. Translating gives CASSVGTAPSEAFF.

V usage is TRBV5-1 and J usage is TRBJ2-7, with 10 bases fitting TRBD2. J lost 5 bases, V lost 0 bases, and 5 bases had no gene match. The CDR3 loop spans 15 amino acids. CDR1 and CDR2 (germline): SGHRS, YFSETQ. The CDR3 is CASSLGAGGIHEQYF. DNA for the CDR3: TGCGCCAGCAGCTTGGGAGCGGGAGGGATCCACGAGCAGTACTTC.

This clonotype showed up many times. V and J are TRBV13 and TRBJ1-2; possibly TRBD1 for D (6 bases). Trimming left V 4 bases short and J 6 bases short, with 15 bases between. This CDR3 has 14 residues. Germline values: CDR1 PRHDT, CDR2 FYEKMQ (reference sequence). The CDR3 nucleotides are TGTGCCAGCAGCTCACCTGAGGGGGAGCATGGCTACACCTTC. The encoded protein is CASSSPEGEHGYTF.

This clonotype showed up many times. In nucleotides, the CDR3 is TGTGCCAGCAGTCGCCCTGGACTTAGCGGGGGCTCTGGGGCCAACGTCCTGACTTTC. Protein: CASSRPGLSGGSGANVLTF. This chain links TRBV6-2 or TRBV6-3 with TRBJ2-6, with 9 nucleotides matching TRBD2. Trimming cost V 5 bases and J 0 bases; bases outside gene matches: 11. Looked up from germline, CDR1 is MNHEY and CDR2 is SVGEGT. This CDR3 has 19 residues.

The genes are TRBV7-9 and TRBJ2-1; 13 bases are a match to TRBD2. CDR3 length: 16 amino acids. After removal of 5 bases from V and 1 base from J, the junction contained 2 bases not matched to a gene. CDR1 is SEHNR and CDR2 is FQNEAQ in the germline V gene (reference sequence). The CDR3 is CASSTSGRGSYNEQFF. CDR3 nucleotides: TGTGCCAGCAGCACTAGCGGGAGGGGGTCCTACAATGAGCAGTTCTTC.

The table lists this clonotype with many counts. V usage is TRBV12-3 or TRBV12-4 and J usage is TRBJ2-7; 9 bases match TRBD1. The CDR3 length is 14 residues. V was pared by 6 bases and J by 5 bases, with 8 bases of the junction left unmatched. The CDR3, as DNA: TGTGCCAGCAGACCGGGACAGGGTGGCCACGAGCAGTACTTC. Translation: CASRPGQGGHEQYF.